One and the same sample provided the 24 T cell receptor beta chains below, sequenced in a study of T cells in Graves' hyperthyroidism and ophthalmopathy. The TCR beta CDR3 regions underwent amplification using RNA transcripts as the source. TCR CDR3 underwent first-round RT-PCR with the HTBI primer set. TCRdb recomputed calls from the multiplex PCR reads with MiXCR, one row per CDR3 protein. The table has about 740,000 distinct CDR3 sequences, 14% seen once; the top ten hold about a tenth. The sample taken for sequencing was blood. The receptors stem from a woman aged 18-30 years with Graves' hyperthyroidism.

The chain combines TRBV24-1 with TRBJ2-3; D not certain. V gave up 0 bases and J gave up 4 bases, with 4 bases separating them. There are 13 residues in the CDR3. Germline V gives CDR1 KGHDR, CDR2 SFDVKD. This CDR3 is CATSDLGADTQYF. CDR3 sequence (DNA): TGTGCCACCAGTGATTTGGGGGCAGATACGCAGTATTTT.

This chain uses TRBV24-1 with TRBJ2-1, with a weak D call TRBD2 (5 bases). V lost 3 bases, J lost 7 bases, and 9 bases lay in between. Per germline, CDR1 KGHDR and CDR2 SFDVKD. This CDR3 spans 13 amino acids. CDR3 nucleotide sequence: TGTGCCACCAGTGATCGACTAAGGAATGAGCAGTTCTTC. It encodes CATSDRLRNEQFF.

This sequence joins TRBV28 and TRBJ2-5, with D unclear. Trimming cost V 2 bases and J 0 bases, with 13 bases left between them. Germline assignment: CDR1 MDHEN and CDR2 SYDVKM. The CDR3 contains 16 residues. CDR3 DNA sequence: TGTGCCAGCAGTTTACCCCCGATCGAGTACCAAGAGACCCAGTACTTC. Translated: CASSLPPIEYQETQYF.

This clonotype was counted ten times or more. This rearrangement joins TRBV6-2 or TRBV6-3 to TRBJ2-7, with TRBD2 identical over 14 bases. CDR3 length: 19 amino acids. Germline assignment: CDR1 MNHEY and CDR2 SVGEGT. J was trimmed by 0 bases and V by 10 bases; bases with no gene match: 17. CDR3 in amino acids: CAIRGTAGLAGETSYEQYF. DNA for the CDR3: TGTGCCATCAGGGGGACAGCGGGACTAGCGGGAGAAACCTCCTACGAGCAGTACTTC.

This clonotype was picked up a small number of times. This chain links TRBV25-1 with TRBJ2-3; D is perhaps TRBD1 or TRBD2 (5 bases each). This CDR3 is 14 amino acids long. The V end lost 8 bases, the J end lost 3 bases, and 15 bases lay between the germline ends. Per germline, CDR1 MGHDK and CDR2 SYGVNS. CDR3 residues: CASGDSGTTDTQYF. In nucleotides, the CDR3 is TGTGCCAGCGGAGATTCAGGGACGACAGATACGCAGTATTTT. Full variable domain (remainder filled in from reference TRBV25-1 and TRBJ2-3): EADIYQTPRYLVIGTGKKITLECSQTMGHDKMYWYQQDPGMELHLIHYSYGVNSTEKGDLSSESTVSRIRTEHFPLTLESARPSHTSQYLCASGDSGTTDTQYFGPGTRLTVL.

This clonotype has ten or more counts. The V and J genes are TRBV13 and TRBJ1-5; 8 nucleotides match TRBD1. With V trimmed by 5 bases and J by 4 bases, 10 bases remained unmatched. The CDR3 is 16 amino acids. Germline lookup yields CDR1 PRHDT and CDR2 FYEKMQ (reference sequence). The CDR3 nucleotides read TGTGCCAGCAGCCTCCGGGGACAGGTCCCGAATCAGCCCCAGCATTTT. Translation: CASSLRGQVPNQPQHF.

This clonotype has just a few counts. The rearrangement uses TRBV10-3 and TRBJ2-7; D assignment may be TRBD1 or TRBD2 (6 bases each). The CDR3 contains 13 residues. V shed 7 bases and J shed 5 bases, with 15 bases lying between them. CDR1 is ENHRY and CDR2 is SYGVKD in the germline V gene. The DNA of the CDR3 is TGTGCCATCAATGGGGGGCTTAAAGACGAGCAGTACTTC. Amino acid sequence: CAINGGLKDEQYF.

This clonotype was detected many times. The rearrangement links TRBV13 to TRBJ2-1; 7 bases align to TRBD2. CDR3 length: 16 residues. The J segment lost 2 bases and the V segment lost 2 bases, leaving 6 bases of the junction unmatched. The germline gives CDR1 PRHDT, CDR2 FYEKMQ (reference sequence). In nucleotides, the CDR3 is TGTGCCAGCAGCTTAATCCAGACTAGCCCCTACAATGAGCAGTTCTTC. Protein sequence: CASSLIQTSPYNEQFF.

This chain connects TRBV27 to TRBJ2-3; the match to TRBD1 covers 10 bases. Unmatched junction bases numbered 16, after V lost 10 bases and J lost 3 bases. This CDR3 region has 17 residues. CDR1 is MNHEY and CDR2 is SMNVEV in the germline V gene (reference sequence). The CDR3 DNA is TGTGCCACTACTCCATATTTCGGGACAGGGGCTACAGATACGCAGTATTTT. It specifies CATTPYFGTGATDTQYF.

A remark on this clonotype: This may come from a read error, since a much larger clone is one base off. This chain uses TRBV7-2 with TRBJ1-4; perhaps TRBD1 as D (6 bases). V lost 8 bases to trimming and J lost 7 bases, with 20 bases between them. The CDR3 has 15 amino acids. Germline CDR1 reads SGHTA; CDR2 reads FQGNSA. The DNA for the CDR3 is TGTGCCAGCGCTCAGGGGCAGCTCTTCGGTGAAAAACTGTTTTTT. This codes for CASAQGQLFGEKLFF.

This clonotype appeared a few times. The rearrangement joins TRBV7-8 to TRBJ2-5, with 8 bases aligning to TRBD1. Germline CDR1 SGHVS, CDR2 FQNEAQ. With V trimmed by 1 base and J by 8 bases, 12 bases remained unmatched. The CDR3 contains 16 residues. Here the CDR3 reads CASSLGTGGSYGTQYF. The CDR3 nucleotides read TGTGCCAGCAGCTTAGGAACAGGGGGATCCTACGGTACCCAGTACTTC. The full variable domain, its missing parts supplied by reference TRBV7-8 and TRBJ2-5, is GAGVSQSPRYKVAKRGQDVALRCDPISGHVSLFWYQQALGQGPEFLTYFQNEAQLDKSGLPSDRFFAERPEGSVSTLKIQRTQQEDSAVYLCASSLGTGGSYGTQYFGPGTRLLVL.

This clonotype has at least ten counts. The chain has TRBV7-3 and TRBJ2-7, with 8 positions matching TRBD2. The CDR3 runs to 15 residues. Germline trimming cut 3 bases from V and 2 bases from J; bases unmatched to any gene: 6. CDR1 and CDR2 from the germline V gene are SGHTA and FQGTGA. The DNA for the CDR3 is TGTGCCAGCAGCTTGATACTAGCGGAAGCCTACGAGCAGTACTTC. Amino acids: CASSLILAEAYEQYF.

This clonotype has a count of ten or more. The chain combines TRBV5-6 with TRBJ1-1; TRBD1 matches 8 bases. The V and J ends lost 3 bases and 2 bases, in that order; junction bases with no gene match: 9. Germline V CDR1 and CDR2: SGHDT, YYEEEE. The CDR3 runs to 16 residues. The CDR3 loop reads CASSSDRGRENTEAFF. The CDR3 nucleotides read TGTGCCAGCAGCTCCGACAGGGGTAGGGAAAACACTGAAGCTTTCTTT. Full variable domain (missing parts from reference TRBV5-6 and TRBJ1-1): DAGVTQSPTHLIKTRGQQVTLRCSPKSGHDTVSWYQQALGQGPQFIFQYYEEEERQRGNFPDRFSGHQFPNYSSELNVNALLLGDSALYLCASSSDRGRENTEAFFGQGTRLTVV.

This clonotype was seen many times. The chain combines TRBV29-1 with TRBJ2-5; 9 bases agree with TRBD1. With V trimmed by 4 bases and J by 3 bases, 0 bases remained unmatched. CDR1 and CDR2 from the germline V gene are SQVTM and ANQGSEA. CDR3 length equals 12 residues. CDR3 in DNA: TGCAGCGTTGGGACAGGGGAAGAGACCCAGTACTTC. Its protein is CSVGTGEETQYF.

This chain connects TRBV18 to TRBJ2-6, with D possibly matching TRBD1 (6 bases). Deletions cut 2 bases from V and 1 base from J, with 12 bases between. CDR3 length equals 17 residues. The germline CDR1 and CDR2 sequences are KGHSH and LQKENI. CDR3 region: CASSPRQGKSGANVLTF. The DNA of the CDR3 is TGTGCCAGCTCACCAAGGCAGGGGAAATCTGGGGCCAACGTCCTGACTTTC.

J is TRBJ1-5 and V is TRBV27; maybe TRBD1 (5 bases). Trimming took 5 bases from V and 6 from J, leaving 17 bases between them. This CDR3 has 15 residues. Germline-derived CDR1 and CDR2 are MNHEY and SMNVEV (reference sequence). The CDR3 DNA sequence: TGTGCCAGCAGTCCTACCCGCGGGGGGGGTCAGCCCCAGCATTTT. Its protein is CASSPTRGGGQPQHF.

This chain connects TRBV10-3 to TRBJ2-2; D gene uncertain. The CDR3 runs to 11 residues. The V gene's germline CDR1 is ENHRY and CDR2 SYGVKD. The V and J ends lost 8 bases and 3 bases respectively, with 4 bases between them. The CDR3 nucleotides are TGTGCCATCCTGGACACCGGGGAGCTGTTTTTT. Translating gives CAILDTGELFF.

This clonotype was observed a handful of times. CDR3 in DNA: TGTGCCAGTAGCCAACAGAGGAGCTCCTATAATTCACCCCTCCACTTT. Residues: CASSQQRSSYNSPLHF. The chain carries TRBV19 and TRBJ1-6; no clear D gene. V lost 6 bases, J lost 0 bases, and 12 bases lay in between. Germline CDR1 reads LNHDA; CDR2 reads SQIVND (reference sequence). The CDR3 covers 16 residues.

This clonotype was observed many times. The rearrangement uses TRBV7-2 and TRBJ2-5; TRBD2 aligns across 9 bases. Germline V gene data show CDR1 as SGHTA and CDR2 as FQGNSA. V lost 5 bases and J lost 1; bases outside the gene matches: 14. CDR3 length: 18 amino acids. The CDR3 is CASSIGPGGGRAQETQYF. The CDR3, as DNA: TGTGCCAGCAGCATCGGGCCGGGGGGCGGGAGGGCCCAAGAGACCCAGTACTTC.

There are a few counts of this clonotype. The genes are TRBV5-6 and TRBJ2-1; tentatively, D is TRBD1 (6 bases). The germline V gene encodes CDR1 SGHDT and CDR2 YYEEEE. The CDR3 contains 16 residues. V was clipped by 3 bases and J by 0 bases, with 13 bases between them. CDR3 DNA sequence: TGTGCCAGCAGCTGGGGGCACTTCTTCTCCTACAATGAGCAGTTCTTC. Protein product: CASSWGHFFSYNEQFF. Full variable domain (outside the CDR3, taken from reference TRBV5-6 and TRBJ2-1): DAGVTQSPTHLIKTRGQQVTLRCSPKSGHDTVSWYQQALGQGPQFIFQYYEEEERQRGNFPDRFSGHQFPNYSSELNVNALLLGDSALYLCASSWGHFFSYNEQFFGPGTRLTVL.

This clonotype has only a few counts. This rearrangement joins TRBV12-3 or TRBV12-4 to TRBJ1-6; no clear D. The CDR3 contains 15 residues. V lost 2 bases and J 7 bases, leaving 12 bases between the germline ends. The CDR3 spells CASSLYRGANSPLHF. DNA of the CDR3: TGTGCCAGCAGTTTATATCGGGGAGCAAATTCACCCCTCCACTTT.

There are a few counts of this clonotype. One end of the junction varies from germline; a read error may be responsible. The rearrangement uses TRBV10-2 and TRBJ1-1, with D possibly matching TRBD1 (6 bases). This CDR3 region has 14 residues. Germline lookup yields CDR1 WSHSY and CDR2 SAAADI. CDR3 residues: CASIEGQMNTEAFF. CDR3 DNA sequence: TGCGCCAGCATTGAGGGACAAATGAACACTGAAGCTTTCTTT.

The table lists this clonotype with a few counts. The CDR3: CASSFGGITEAFF. The CDR3 DNA follows: TGTGCCAGCAGCTTTGGGGGAATTACTGAAGCTTTCTTT. This rearrangement joins TRBV13 to TRBJ1-1; possibly TRBD1 for D (5 bases). Trimming removed 3 bases at V and 5 bases at J, with 10 bases between. Germline V gene data show CDR1 as PRHDT and CDR2 as FYEKMQ (reference sequence). The CDR3 totals 13 residues.

This clonotype was recorded a few times. This chain connects TRBV5-5 to TRBJ2-1; D is undetermined. Germline CDR1 and CDR2: SGHKS and YYEKEE (reference sequence). There are 15 residues in the CDR3. V dropped 4 bases and J dropped 0 bases, with 11 bases sitting between them. The CDR3 region is CASSRKTNSYNEQFF. The CDR3 nucleotides read TGTGCCAGCAGCAGGAAAACGAACTCCTACAATGAGCAGTTCTTC.